The 14 T cell receptor beta chains given below trace back to one sample, sequenced in a study of sequential checkpoint blockade in melanoma. Described treatment: randomized to nivolumab then ipilimumab (arm A) or the reverse (arm B). Assay used: immunoSEQ multiplex PCR; TCRdb lists only in-frame clones, some missing. The table lists 32,000 or so clones, more than 70% of them singletons. The starting material was CD8+ T cells sorted from blood (inferred from file names), obtained from a patient given nivolumab and ipilimumab in sequence. Every receptor here comes from a human donor with melanoma.

The chain uses TRBV5-6 and TRBJ1-1; perhaps TRBD1 as D (5 bases). The CDR3 is 15 residues long. CDR1 is SGHDT, CDR2 YYEEEE, per germline. V was clipped by 3 bases and J by 5 bases, with 17 bases between them. The CDR3 DNA sequence: TGTGCCAGCAGCTGGGGGGGGGAGGCAGGGACTGAAGCTTTCTTT. Its protein is CASSWGGEAGTEAFF.

Written as DNA, the CDR3 is TGTGCCAGCAGTCCCCCGGGACAGGGGTACCAGCCCCAGCATTTT. Protein: CASSPPGQGYQPQHF. The chain uses TRBV27 and TRBJ1-5; 10 nucleotides match TRBD1. The germline gives CDR1 MNHEY, CDR2 SMNVEV (reference sequence). Trimming removed 5 bases from V and 7 bases from J; junction bases left unmatched: 8. CDR3 length equals 15 residues.

This clone was observed a single time. One end of the junction is discordant with germline, which a read error may explain. The rearrangement uses TRBV7-9 and TRBJ1-1; 11 nucleotides align to TRBD1. The CDR3 is 15 residues long. Germline V CDR1 and CDR2: SEHNR, FQNEAQ (reference sequence). The CDR3, as DNA: TGTGCCAGCAGCATAGCCGGGACAGGGGGCACTGAAGCTTTCTTT. As protein: CASSIAGTGGTEAFF.

The chain has TRBV9 and TRBJ2-7; a weak D match, TRBD2 (5 bases). Trimming took 6 bases from V and 6 from J, leaving 13 bases between them. The CDR3 totals 12 residues. Germline V lookup: CDR1 SGDLS, CDR2 YYNGEE. The CDR3, as DNA: TGTGCCAGCAACGAGGGCGTCGGCGAGCAGTACTTC. Translation: CASNEGVGEQYF.

This chain uses TRBV19 with TRBJ1-1; a weak D match, TRBD1 (5 bases). The CDR3 covers 15 residues. Germline V gene data show CDR1 as LNHDA and CDR2 as SQIVND (reference sequence). V was cut by 7 bases and J by 5 bases, with 20 bases left in between. CDR3 in amino acids: CASIGVTQGWTEAFF. CDR3 in DNA: TGTGCCAGTATAGGGGTCACCCAGGGATGGACTGAAGCTTTCTTT. Drawing the rest from reference TRBV19 and TRBJ1-1, the complete variable domain is DGGITQSPKYLFRKEGQNVTLSCEQNLNHDAMYWYRQDPGQGLRLIYYSQIVNDFQKGDIAEGYSVSREKKESFPLTVTSAQKNPTAFYLCASIGVTQGWTEAFFGQGTRLTVV.

CDR3 amino acids: CASSPGTSRDEQFF. The CDR3 region has the DNA TGTGCCAGCAGCCCCGGGACTAGCAGGGATGAGCAGTTCTTC. This chain uses TRBV7-9 with TRBJ2-1, with TRBD2 identical over 9 bases. V trimming: 5 bases; J trimming: 8 bases; junction bases outside the gene matches: 7. Germline assignment: CDR1 SEHNR and CDR2 FQNEAQ (reference sequence). CDR3 length: 14 residues.

By its share, this clone is medium-sized. The rearrangement links TRBV7-9 to TRBJ2-3; 7 bases line up with TRBD2. The CDR3 spans 18 residues. Germline V gives CDR1 SEHNR, CDR2 FQNEAQ (reference sequence). Trimming took 6 bases from V and 0 from J; bases not matched to a gene: 15. In DNA, the CDR3 is TGTGCCAGCAGTAATGGGCTGGGCGGGGGTCCTAGCACAGATACGCAGTATTTT. Protein product: CASSNGLGGGPSTDTQYF.

In regard to this clone: This sample also contains other DNA sequences that code for the same CDR3. The CDR3 spells CASSLALDSYEQYF. The CDR3 DNA reads TGCGCCAGCAGCTTGGCCTTGGACAGCTACGAGCAGTACTTC. The chain couples TRBV5-1 to TRBJ2-7; the D gene is possibly TRBD1 (6 bases). Trimming removed 0 bases from V and 3 bases from J, with 10 bases in between. The CDR3 runs 14 residues. The germline gives CDR1 SGHRS, CDR2 YFSETQ.

The chain is built from TRBV10-1 and TRBJ2-5; TRBD1 might be the D (6 bases). CDR1 WNHNN and CDR2 SYGVQD come from the germline V gene (reference sequence). V gave up 5 bases and J gave up 5 bases, with 15 bases separating them. The CDR3 has 14 residues. The DNA of the CDR3 is TGCGCCAGCAGTCCCCGTGGGGGCAGTGAGACCCAGTACTTC. As protein: CASSPRGGSETQYF.

This chain uses TRBV4-1 with TRBJ1-3, with 9 bases that match TRBD1. The CDR3 totals 17 residues. The germline V gene encodes CDR1 MGHRA and CDR2 YSYEKL. V lost 4 bases and J lost 5; bases outside the gene matches: 12. The CDR3 region is CASSLYTRDRERNTIYF. DNA for the CDR3: TGCGCCAGCAGCCTATACACTCGGGACAGGGAACGAAACACCATATATTTT.

This clone was picked up one time. The CDR3 is CASSPRQGNNEQFF. CDR3 DNA sequence: TGCGCCAGCAGCCCTCGACAGGGAAACAATGAGCAGTTCTTC. This chain connects TRBV4-1 to TRBJ2-1; TRBD1 matches at 7 bases. Germline lookup yields CDR1 MGHRA and CDR2 YSYEKL. The CDR3 spans 14 residues. V was pared by 4 bases and J by 5 bases, with 5 bases of the junction left unmatched.

This clone turned up a few times. The chain joins TRBV4-1 to TRBJ2-1; 7 nucleotides agree with TRBD2. The trim removed 4 bases at V and 3 bases at J, leaving 9 bases unmatched. This CDR3 contains 16 residues. Germline CDR1 reads MGHRA; CDR2 reads YSYEKL. CDR3 loop: CASSLHLAVSYNEQFF. In nucleotides, the CDR3 is TGCGCCAGCAGCCTTCACCTAGCGGTAAGCTACAATGAGCAGTTCTTC.

The chain is built from TRBV9 and TRBJ2-5, with a tentative D call TRBD1 (5 bases). Germline CDR1 reads SGDLS; CDR2 reads YYNGEE. The V and J ends lost 4 bases and 1 base respectively, with 11 bases between them. This CDR3 region has 14 residues. The CDR3 region has the DNA TGTGCCAGCAGCCCTACAGGAATCCAAGAGACCCAGTACTTC. The encoded protein is CASSPTGIQETQYF.

In this sample, this clone turned up once. The chain couples TRBV9 to TRBJ1-4; D is ambiguous. This CDR3 contains 15 residues. Germline V gene sequence: CDR1 SGDLS, CDR2 YYNGEE. V was pared by 4 bases and J by 4 bases, with 14 bases between. The CDR3 region is CASSSWADYNEKLFF. CDR3 bases: TGTGCCAGCAGCTCGTGGGCGGACTATAATGAAAAACTGTTTTTT.